This TCR beta chain was identified during a study of cytomegalovirus exposure and HLA in healthy donors. The CDR3 length is 14 residues. Primers: 60 Vbeta forward and 13 Jbeta reverse. TCRdb's copy holds only in-frame clones and misses some; the assay was immunoSEQ multiplex PCR. The sample holds some 150,000 clones, 64% seen once. Sequencing was done on a sample of PBMCs. The chain uses TRBV12-2 and TRBJ2-7; TRBD1 reflects the table's D call only, with no check against the DNA. TRBV12-2 is listed as a pseudogene. The TCR originated in a woman aged 40 to 49 in good health and CMV-seronegative. The CDR3 sequence: CASRLARLSYEQYF. The CDR3 DNA sequence: TGTGCAAGTCGCTTAGCCAGGCTATCCTACGAGCAGTACTTC.